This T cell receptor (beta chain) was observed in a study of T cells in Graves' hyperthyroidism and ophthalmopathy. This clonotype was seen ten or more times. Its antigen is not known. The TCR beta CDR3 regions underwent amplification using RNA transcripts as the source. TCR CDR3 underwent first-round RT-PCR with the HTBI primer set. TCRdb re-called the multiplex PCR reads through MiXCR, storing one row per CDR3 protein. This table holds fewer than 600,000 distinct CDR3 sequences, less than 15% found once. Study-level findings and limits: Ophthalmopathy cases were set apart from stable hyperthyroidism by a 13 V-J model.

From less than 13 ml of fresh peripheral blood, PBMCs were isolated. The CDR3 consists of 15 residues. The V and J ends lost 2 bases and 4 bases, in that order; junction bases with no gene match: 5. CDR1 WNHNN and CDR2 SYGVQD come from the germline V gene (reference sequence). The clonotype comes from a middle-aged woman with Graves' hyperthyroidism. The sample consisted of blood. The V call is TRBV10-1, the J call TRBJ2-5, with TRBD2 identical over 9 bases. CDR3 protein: CASSERVAGVETQYF. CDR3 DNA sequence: TGCGCCAGCAGTGAGAGAGTAGCGGGAGTAGAGACCCAGTACTTC.